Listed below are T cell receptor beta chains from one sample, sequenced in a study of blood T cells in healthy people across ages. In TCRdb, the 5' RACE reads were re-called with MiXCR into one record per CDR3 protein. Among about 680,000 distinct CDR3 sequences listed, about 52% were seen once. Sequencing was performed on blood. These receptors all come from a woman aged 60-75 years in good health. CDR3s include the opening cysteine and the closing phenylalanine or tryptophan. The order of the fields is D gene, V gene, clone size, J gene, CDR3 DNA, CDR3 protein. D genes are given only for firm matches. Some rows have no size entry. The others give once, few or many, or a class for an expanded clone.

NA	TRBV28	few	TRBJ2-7	TGTGCCATGGGACAGACTAGCTACGAGCAGTACTTC	CAMGQTSYEQYF
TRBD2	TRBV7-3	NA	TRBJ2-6	TGTGCCAGCAGCTTATCTCTAGCGGCTAGCTCTGGGGCCAACGTCCTGACTTTC	CASSLSLAASSGANVLTF
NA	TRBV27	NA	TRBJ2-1	TGTGCCAGCAGTGTTTTACCCTCCTACAATGAGCAGTTCTTC	CASSVLPSYNEQFF
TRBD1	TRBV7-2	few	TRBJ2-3	TGTGCCAGCAGCGCGGACAGGTCTTCGGCAGATACGCAGTATTTT	CASSADRSSADTQYF
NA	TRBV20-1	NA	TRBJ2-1	TGCAGTGCCGCTCCCCAGGGGTTCTCCTACAATGAGCAGTTCTTC	CSAAPQGFSYNEQFF
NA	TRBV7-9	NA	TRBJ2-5	TGTGCCAGCAGCTTATCTAGAACAGAGACCCAGTACTTC	CASSLSRTETQYF
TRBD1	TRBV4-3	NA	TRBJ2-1	TGCGCCAGCAGCCAAGATCCGACGACAGGGGTTTACAATGAGCAGTTCTTC	CASSQDPTTGVYNEQFF
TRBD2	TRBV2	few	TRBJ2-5	TGTGCCAGCAGTGAACTAGCGGGTGGTGAGACCCAGTACTTC	CASSELAGGETQYF
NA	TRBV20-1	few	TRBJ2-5	TGCAGTGCCCTAGACTCGAGGGCCCAAGAGACCCAGTACTTC	CSALDSRAQETQYF
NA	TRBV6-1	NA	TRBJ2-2	TGTGCCAGCAGTGCATCCGGGGGCAGGACCGGGGAGCTGTTTTTT	CASSASGGRTGELFF
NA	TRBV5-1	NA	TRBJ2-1	TGCGCCAGCAGCGCCCAGGCAGCGGCCGAAAACAATGAGCAGTTCTTC	CASSAQAAAENNEQFF
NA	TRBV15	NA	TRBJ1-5	TGTGCCACCAGCAGATTCGGTCAGCCCCAGCATTTT	CATSRFGQPQHF
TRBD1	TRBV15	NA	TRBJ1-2	TGTGCCACCAGCAGAGATCCCGGGGGACAGGGACCTGGCTACACCTTC	CATSRDPGGQGPGYTF
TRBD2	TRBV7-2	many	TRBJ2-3	TGTGCCAGCAGCTTAGTTCGGGCTAGCGGGAGGGGTAGCACAGATACGCAGTATTTT	CASSLVRASGRGSTDTQYF
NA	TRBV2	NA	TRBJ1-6	TGTGCCAGCAGTGAAGCGCTGAAGGCCTATAATTCACCCCTCCACTTT	CASSEALKAYNSPLHF
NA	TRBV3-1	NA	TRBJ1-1	TGTGCCAGCAGCCACCCCGGACAGAGTGAAGCTTTCTTT	CASSHPGQSEAFF
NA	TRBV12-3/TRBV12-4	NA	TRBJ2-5	TGTGCCAGCAGTTTAGGCAATACAGGTGCCAACCAAGAGACCCAGTACTTC	CASSLGNTGANQETQYF
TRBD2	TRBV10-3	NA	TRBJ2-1	TGTGCCATCAGTGAGTCGCCGGGAGGCTCCTACAGTGAGCAGTTCTTC	CAISESPGGSYSEQFF
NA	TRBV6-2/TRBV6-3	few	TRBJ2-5	TGTGCCAGCAGTTACGCCCTGATCCGGGAGCGGCAAGAGACCCAGTACTTC	CASSYALIRERQETQYF
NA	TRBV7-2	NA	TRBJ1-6	TGTGCCAGCAGCTTAGTTCAGAATTCACCCCTTCACTTT	CASSLVQNSPLHF
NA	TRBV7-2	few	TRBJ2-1	TGTGCCACCTATAGGGGGGGGGCGTCTAATGAGCAGTTCTTC	CATYRGGASNEQFF
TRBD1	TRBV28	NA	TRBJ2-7	TGTGCCAGCATCCCCGTCGGGACAGGGAAATTGGACGAGCAGTACTTC	CASIPVGTGKLDEQYF
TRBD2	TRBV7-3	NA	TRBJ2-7	TGTGCCAGCAGCCCGGGCAGCGGGAGCTACGAGCAGTACTTC	CASSPGSGSYEQYF
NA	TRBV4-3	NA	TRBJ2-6	TGCGCCAGCAGCCAAGAGTCAGGGGTCAGGGCCAACGTCCTGACTTTC	CASSQESGVRANVLTF
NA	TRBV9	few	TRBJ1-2	TGTGCCAGCAGCGCAGACCCAGCTAGGGACTATGGCTACACCTTC	CASSADPARDYGYTF
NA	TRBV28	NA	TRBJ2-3	TGTGCCAGCAGTATGATTGGGACCGCCCGCACAGATACGCAGTATTTT	CASSMIGTARTDTQYF
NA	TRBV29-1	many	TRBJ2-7	TGCAGCGTTGAGGTTGGGGTGCCCTACGAGCAGTACTTC	CSVEVGVPYEQYF
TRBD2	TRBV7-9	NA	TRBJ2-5	TGTGCCAGCAGCACCCGACTAGCGGGAGTTACGGAGACCCAGTACTTC	CASSTRLAGVTETQYF
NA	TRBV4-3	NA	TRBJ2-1	TGCGCCAACCCGGGAAACAGGCCCCCTTTGGAGGATTACAATGAGCAGTTCTTC	CANPGNRPPLEDYNEQFF
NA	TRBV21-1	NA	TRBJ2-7	TGTGCCAGCATCAAGGGACAGGGGAGGGTCGAGCAGTACTTC	CASIKGQGRVEQYF
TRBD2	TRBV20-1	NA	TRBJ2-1	TGCAGTGCTGGTCTTAAAGCGGGAAAGGGCAATGAGCAGTTCTTC	CSAGLKAGKGNEQFF
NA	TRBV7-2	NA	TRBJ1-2	TGTGCCAGCAGCCTCAGGGTACTAGGCTACACCTTC	CASSLRVLGYTF
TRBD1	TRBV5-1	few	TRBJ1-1	TGCGCCAGCAGGTCGACAGGGTTGTCTTCCACTGAAGCTTTCTTT	CASRSTGLSSTEAFF